The subject of this entry is one T cell receptor beta chain. Under the authors' procedure: The assay estimated nucleated cells by amplifying reference gene primers. TCRdb's copy holds only in-frame clones and misses some; the assay was immunoSEQ multiplex PCR. The V and J calls and clone size are taken from that table; D and trimming were inferred from the DNA. This sample has around 130,000 clones, with roughly four fifths found just once. The sample belongs to a study of blood T cell repertoires in COVID-19. Study context: COVID-19 samples collected from the United States, Italy and Spain covered acute and convalescent phases. The analysed material was cDNA or gDNA that came from T cells, B-cell-depleted T cells, or PBMCs.

V was cut by 5 bases and J by 3 bases, with 5 bases left in between. There are 12 residues in the CDR3. Germline assignment: CDR1 LNHDA and CDR2 SQIVND (reference sequence). The genes are TRBV19 and TRBJ1-5; D gene ambiguous. Sequenced: peripheral blood. The source is a human donor in a cohort sampled during active COVID-19. The CDR3 region is CASSPLNQPQHF. Written as DNA, the CDR3 is TGTGCCAGTAGTCCCCTCAATCAGCCCCAGCATTTT.